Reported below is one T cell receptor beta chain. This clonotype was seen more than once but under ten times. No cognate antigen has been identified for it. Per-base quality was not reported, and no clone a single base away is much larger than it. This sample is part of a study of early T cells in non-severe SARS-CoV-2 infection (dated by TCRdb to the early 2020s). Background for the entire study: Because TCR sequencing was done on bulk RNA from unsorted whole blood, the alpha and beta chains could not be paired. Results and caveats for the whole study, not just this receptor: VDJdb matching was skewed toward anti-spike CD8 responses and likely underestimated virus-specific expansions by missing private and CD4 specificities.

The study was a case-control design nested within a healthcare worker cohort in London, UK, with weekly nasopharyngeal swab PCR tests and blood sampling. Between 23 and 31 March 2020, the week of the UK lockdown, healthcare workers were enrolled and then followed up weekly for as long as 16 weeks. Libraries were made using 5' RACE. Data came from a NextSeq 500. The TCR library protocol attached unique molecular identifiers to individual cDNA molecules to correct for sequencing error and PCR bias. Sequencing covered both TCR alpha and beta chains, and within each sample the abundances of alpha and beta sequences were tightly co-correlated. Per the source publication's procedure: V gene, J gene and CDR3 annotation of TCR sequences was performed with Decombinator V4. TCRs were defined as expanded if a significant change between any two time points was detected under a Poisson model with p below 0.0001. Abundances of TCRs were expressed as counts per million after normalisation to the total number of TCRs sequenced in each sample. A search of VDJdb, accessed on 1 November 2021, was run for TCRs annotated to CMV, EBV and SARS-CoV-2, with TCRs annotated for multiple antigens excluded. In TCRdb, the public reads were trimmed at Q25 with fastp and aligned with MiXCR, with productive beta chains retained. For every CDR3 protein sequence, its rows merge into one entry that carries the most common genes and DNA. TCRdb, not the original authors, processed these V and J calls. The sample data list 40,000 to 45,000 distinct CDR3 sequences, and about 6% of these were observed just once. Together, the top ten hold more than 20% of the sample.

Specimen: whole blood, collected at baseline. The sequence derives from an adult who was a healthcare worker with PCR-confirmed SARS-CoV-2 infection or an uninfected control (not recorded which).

The encoded CDR3 is CSAAAGLGDEQFF. The DNA sequence is TGCAGTGCTGCAGCGGGATTAGGGGATGAGCAGTTCTTC. The sequence is built from TRBV20-1 and TRBJ2-1, with 7 junctional bases fitting TRBD2. The CDR3 numbers 13 residues from cysteine through phenylalanine. Only the CDR3 part of the read is kept: 39 bases, read in frame from the first base. Germline trimming amounts to 5 bases on V and 8 bases on J, with 9 as the count of junction bases outside the gene matches. From a lookup of the germline V gene (reference sequence), CDR1 and CDR2 are DFQATT and SNEGSKA.